This is a list of T cell receptor beta chains from one sample in a study of shared clonotypes between healthy human individuals. The method was immunoSEQ multiplex PCR; TCRdb's version includes in-frame clones alone and lacks a portion of them. The sample comprises 2 million to 2.5 million clones, about nine tenths of which are singletons, and 0.37% rests with the top ten. The specimen sequenced was naive CD4+ T cells from PBMCs. The source of these receptors is a man aged 18 to 30 in good health. Some clones in this sample may be carry-over from other donors' samples. CDR3s leave out the opening cysteine and the closing phenylalanine or tryptophan.

ATRETAGYGYT	TRBJ1-2	TRBV28
TSSQASPGTGGSTGELF	TRBJ2-2	TRBV1
ASSPSRRPYNEQF	TRBJ2-1	TRBV4-3
ASRPDRNEQF	TRBJ2-1	TRBV6-6
ASSTPGLISYEQY	TRBJ2-7	TRBV28
ASSVVADTQY	TRBJ2-3	TRBV9
ASSDTMPRVSYNEQF	TRBJ2-1	TRBV27
ASSIGVANEKLF	TRBJ1-4	TRBV7-9
ASSLVRGGRDEQY	TRBJ2-7	TRBV7-2
ASSFAGGAYNEQF	TRBJ2-1	TRBV18
ATSIGGVQGYGYT	TRBJ1-2	TRBV15
ASSPGTGGTDTQY	TRBJ2-3	TRBV18
ACNRGQGANVLT	TRBJ2-6	TRBV30
ASSVASGSRTGELF	TRBJ2-2	TRBV9
ASSYPSGEGGAF	TRBJ1-1	TRBV6-5
ASSEYVRPLGPQH	TRBJ1-5	TRBV6-1
ASSPRGLDTQY	TRBJ2-3	TRBV7-3
ASSEYREGGYT	TRBJ1-2	TRBV25-1
ASSETSGRTGELF	TRBJ2-2	TRBV2
ASTPFQMNTEAF	TRBJ1-1	TRBV28
ASSSRDFGNQPQH	TRBJ1-5	TRBV5-8
ASSDPIVGGDTQY	TRBJ2-3	TRBV28
ASSLPVGTYEQY	TRBJ2-7	TRBV28
ASSQVLASYNEQF	TRBJ2-1	TRBV14
ASRRGLSNEKLF	TRBJ1-4	TRBV5-1
AISENREEETQY	TRBJ2-5	TRBV10-3
ASSLEAGSPLH	TRBJ1-6	TRBV5-4
ASSLAGVDIQY	TRBJ2-4	TRBV7-2
ASSLFPGGGNTIY	TRBJ1-3	TRBV5-1
ASSLDAGIETQY	TRBJ2-5	TRBV5-1
ASSPAGGLNEQY	TRBJ2-7	TRBV28
ASSSSGTGETEAF	TRBJ1-1	TRBV7-9
ASSLEGQAAYEQY	TRBJ2-7	TRBV5-1
ASSPRQTPGNTIY	TRBJ1-3	TRBV18
ASSFSGYEQY	TRBJ2-7	TRBV5-4
ASSWREGQETQY	TRBJ2-5	TRBV6-5
ASSDSFSNQPQH	TRBJ1-5	TRBV27
ASSSSPRTGIETQY	TRBJ2-5	TRBV5-1
ASSSGQLTGELF	TRBJ2-2	TRBV28
ASSPTWLNNEQF	TRBJ2-1	TRBV19
ASSPRDRDTTDTQY	TRBJ2-3	TRBV4-1
AIVGQGGTEAF	TRBJ1-1	TRBV10-3
ASSDPGQQNQPQH	TRBJ1-5	TRBV25-1
ASSLGPSNPYEQY	TRBJ2-7	TRBV7-3
ASSPRSSYYGYT	TRBJ1-2	TRBV6-5
ASSLVASGSNEQF	TRBJ2-1	TRBV5-1
ASSLGGPQDTQY	TRBJ2-3	TRBV28
ASRLRPVLPDTQY	TRBJ2-3	TRBV27
ASSFAGSSSFYEQY	TRBJ2-7	TRBV5-1